Shown below are 25 T cell receptor beta chains from a single sample sequenced in a study of T cell changes during pregnancy in multiple sclerosis. The table came from immunoSEQ multiplex PCR; TCRdb's copy has only in-frame clones and leaves some out. The sample shows 34,000 or so clones, about nine tenths of them seen only once. The material was CD8+ T cells from peripheral blood mononuclear cells, obtained before pregnancy. The receptors here all came from a female donor with multiple sclerosis, enrolled in a pregnancy study.

The rearrangement uses TRBV6-1 and TRBJ2-3, with D possibly being TRBD2 (5 bases). The CDR3 sequence is 16 residues long. V lost 4 bases to trimming and J lost 6 bases, with 20 bases between them. Germline-derived CDR1 and CDR2 are MNHNS and SASEGT. The CDR3 here is CASSGPAALLTDTQYF. The CDR3 DNA reads TGTGCCAGCAGTGGTCCAGCGGCGCTCCTCACTGATACGCAGTATTTT.

The rearrangement joins TRBV5-4 to TRBJ2-3, with 9 bases matching TRBD2. V trimming: 2 bases; J trimming: 6 bases; junction bases outside the gene matches: 4. Per the germline V gene, CDR1 is SGHNT and CDR2 is YYREEE (reference sequence). The length of the CDR3 is 14 residues. In nucleotides, the CDR3 is TGTGCCAGCAGCTTTGCGGGAGGGTCGGATACGCAGTATTTT. Translated: CASSFAGGSDTQYF.

V is TRBV7-9 and J is TRBJ2-1; 7 bases are shared with TRBD2. V gave up 7 bases and J gave up 3 bases; unmatched junction bases: 9. The CDR3 length is 15 residues. The germline V gene has CDR1 SEHNR and CDR2 FQNEAQ (reference sequence). The CDR3 DNA follows: TGTGCCAGCATAACGGCGGGAGCGGTCTACAATGAGCAGTTCTTC. It yields the protein CASITAGAVYNEQFF.

The chain couples TRBV27 to TRBJ2-1, with 9 bases lining up with TRBD2. Trimming removed 2 bases from V and 6 bases from J; junction bases left unmatched: 8. Germline CDR1 reads MNHEY; CDR2 reads SMNVEV (reference sequence). The CDR3 has 16 residues. The CDR3 DNA reads TGTGCCAGCAGTTTAGGGGGAGCGGGAGGTTTCAATGAGCAGTTCTTC. This codes for CASSLGGAGGFNEQFF.

The chain is built from TRBV5-5 and TRBJ2-7; D is undetermined. Deletions cut 1 base from V and 5 bases from J, with 13 bases between. The CDR3 length is 14 residues. Germline CDR1 reads SGHKS; CDR2 reads YYEKEE (reference sequence). CDR3 in DNA: TGTGCCAGCAGCTTGAGACAATTTACCCACGAGCAGTACTTC. This codes for CASSLRQFTHEQYF. The entire variable domain, with the rest obtained from reference TRBV5-5 and TRBJ2-7, is as follows: DAGVTQSPTHLIKTRGQQVTLRCSPISGHKSVSWYQQVLGQGPQFIFQYYEKEERGRGNFPDRFSARQFPNYSSELNVNALLLGDSALYLCASSLRQFTHEQYFGPGTRLTVT.

The chain employs TRBV4-2 and TRBJ2-7, with a tentative D call TRBD2 (6 bases). V lost 0 bases to trimming and J lost 2 bases, with 11 bases between them. The CDR3 length is 15 residues. CDR1 and CDR2 from the germline V gene are LGHNA and YNFKEQ. The CDR3 reads CASSQDRRGTYEQYF. The CDR3 DNA is TGTGCCAGCAGCCAAGATAGACGGGGGACCTACGAGCAGTACTTC.

CDR3 nucleotides: TGTGCCAGCAGCGTAGTGAGCGGGGGTGGGGGCAATGAGCAGTTCTTC. It is translated as CASSVVSGGGGNEQFF. This chain uses TRBV9 with TRBJ2-1, with TRBD2 matching over 8 bases. V shed 0 bases and J 6 bases; nucleotides not matched to a gene: 8. This CDR3 spans 16 amino acids. The V gene's germline CDR1 is SGDLS and CDR2 YYNGEE.

This clone was detected only a few times. This chain links TRBV7-7 with TRBJ2-2; a weak D match, TRBD1 (6 bases). Looked up from germline, CDR1 is SSHAT and CDR2 is FNYEAQ (reference sequence). The ends were cut back, 5 bases at V and 0 bases at J, with 13 bases in the middle. The CDR3 spans 16 residues. In nucleotides, the CDR3 is TGTGCCAGCAGCCCCTCCGGGACATCGAACACCGGGGAGCTGTTTTTT. It is translated as CASSPSGTSNTGELFF.

This chain uses TRBV25-1 with TRBJ2-1, with 9 bases lining up with TRBD2. There are 15 residues in the CDR3. Trimming removed 6 bases from V and 4 bases from J; junction bases left unmatched: 7. The germline V gene has CDR1 MGHDK and CDR2 SYGVNS. The DNA for the CDR3 is TGTGCCAGCAGCATCCTAGCGGGGAGATACAATGAGCAGTTCTTC. This gives the protein CASSILAGRYNEQFF.

The chain links TRBV5-1 to TRBJ1-2; TRBD1 matches at 9 bases. CDR3 length: 18 residues. Trimming cost V 3 bases and J 2 bases; bases outside gene matches: 14. Germline loops: CDR1 SGHRS, CDR2 YFSETQ. This CDR3 is CASSSGQGDEFWNYGYTF. The CDR3 DNA follows: TGCGCCAGCAGCTCGGGACAGGGAGACGAGTTTTGGAACTATGGCTACACCTTC.

The V gene is TRBV7-8, the J gene TRBJ1-4, with 8 bases that match TRBD1. V was clipped by 4 bases and J by 1 base; unmatched bases: 11. Looked up from germline, CDR1 is SGHVS and CDR2 is FQNEAQ. This CDR3 is built from 18 residues. CDR3 amino acids: CASSSLTGVRGTNEKLFF. The DNA for the CDR3 is TGTGCCAGCAGCTCCTTGACAGGGGTGAGAGGAACTAATGAAAAACTGTTTTTT. Drawing the rest from reference TRBV7-8 and TRBJ1-4, the complete variable domain is GAGVSQSPRYKVAKRGQDVALRCDPISGHVSLFWYQQALGQGPEFLTYFQNEAQLDKSGLPSDRFFAERPEGSVSTLKIQRTQQEDSAVYLCASSSLTGVRGTNEKLFFGSGTQLSVL.

V usage is TRBV5-1 and J usage is TRBJ1-2; D remains ambiguous. Trimming cost V 4 bases and J 5 bases, with 18 bases left between them. The germline V gene has CDR1 SGHRS and CDR2 YFSETQ. The CDR3 spans 15 residues. The CDR3 nucleotides read TGCGCCAGCAGCCCCGGGTGGACTACCAATTATGGCTACACCTTC. Its protein is CASSPGWTTNYGYTF.

J is TRBJ2-7 and V is TRBV6-5, with D maybe TRBD2 (5 bases). In germline, CDR1 is MNHEY, CDR2 SVGAGI. V lost 2 bases to trimming and J lost 0 bases, with 11 bases between them. The CDR3 runs to 15 residues. The CDR3 sequence: CASSYGGHPSYEQYF. Here the CDR3 DNA reads TGTGCCAGCAGTTACGGAGGTCATCCCTCCTACGAGCAGTACTTC.

J is TRBJ2-1 and V is TRBV7-9, with 8 bases fitting TRBD1. The length of the CDR3 is 12 residues. Germline V gene sequence: CDR1 SEHNR, CDR2 FQNEAQ (reference sequence). J was trimmed by 8 bases and V by 5 bases; bases with no gene match: 2. CDR3 amino acids: CASSMTGDEQFF. CDR3 in DNA: TGTGCCAGCAGCATGACAGGGGATGAGCAGTTCTTC.

V and J are TRBV5-6 and TRBJ1-1, with 8 bases matching TRBD1. Losses at the gene ends were 4 bases for V and 4 bases for J; bases not matched to a gene: 3. The germline V gene encodes CDR1 SGHDT and CDR2 YYEEEE. This CDR3 has 13 amino acids. The CDR3, as DNA: TGTGCCAGCAGCGGAACAGGGGGCACTGAAGCTTTCTTT. Its translation: CASSGTGGTEAFF.

The rearrangement links TRBV6-5 to TRBJ2-7, with D maybe TRBD1 (6 bases). V lost 4 bases and J 2 bases, leaving 12 bases between the germline ends. The CDR3 sequence is 14 residues long. Germline CDR1 and CDR2: MNHEY and SVGAGI. The CDR3 nucleotides read TGTGCCAGCAGTTTGGGACAAAGGCCCTACGAGCAGTACTTC. Its protein product is CASSLGQRPYEQYF.

The CDR3 reads CASSNREFSTDTQYF. The CDR3 DNA reads as TGTGCCAGCAGCAACAGGGAATTTAGCACAGATACGCAGTATTTT. J is TRBJ2-3 and V is TRBV21-1; no DNA check was done on the table's D call, TRBD1. TRBV21-1 is tagged as a pseudogene. The CDR3 is 15 amino acids.

V is TRBV5-1 and J is TRBJ2-1; 7 nucleotides line up with TRBD2. V gave up 0 bases and J gave up 7 bases; unmatched junction bases: 10. Germline assignment: CDR1 SGHRS and CDR2 YFSETQ. The CDR3 is 16 amino acids. CDR3 DNA: TGCGCCAGCAGCTTGGGGTTGATGGCGGGAGTGAATGAGCAGTTCTTC. It encodes CASSLGLMAGVNEQFF.

For the CDR3, the DNA is TGTGCCAGCAGTCCAGGGCAGGGGGCGACTAATGAAAAACTGTTTTTT. Amino acid sequence: CASSPGQGATNEKLFF. The V gene is TRBV27, the J gene TRBJ1-4; 8 positions match TRBD1. V lost 5 bases, J lost 2 bases, and 7 bases stayed unmatched. The CDR3 length is 16 residues. Per germline, CDR1 MNHEY and CDR2 SMNVEV (reference sequence).

V gene TRBV28 combines with J gene TRBJ2-3; D is possibly TRBD1 (6 bases). Germline V gene data show CDR1 as MDHEN and CDR2 as SYDVKM. This CDR3 has 15 residues. V was trimmed by 3 bases and J by 1 base, leaving 11 bases between them. DNA of the CDR3: TGTGCCAGCAGTTTCCACAGGGATCGCACAGATACGCAGTATTTT. This encodes CASSFHRDRTDTQYF.

A note on this clone: Relative to the germline gene, one junction end is altered; a read error may explain this. The chain has TRBV18 and TRBJ2-1, with TRBD1 as a possible D gene (5 bases). Germline V gene data show CDR1 as KGHSH and CDR2 as LQKENI. The CDR3 covers 15 residues. The CDR3 DNA is TGTGCCAGCTCAGCACCCAGGCAGGGAAACAATGAGCAGTTCTTC. It is translated as CASSAPRQGNNEQFF. Full variable domain (missing parts from reference TRBV18 and TRBJ2-1): NAGVMQNPRHLVRRRGQEARLRCSPMKGHSHVYWYRQLPEEGLKFMVYLQKENIIDESGMPKERFSAEFPKEGPSILRIQQVVRGDSAAYFCASSAPRQGNNEQFFGPGTRLTVL.

The gene calls are TRBV9 and TRBJ2-1, with 10 bases identical to TRBD2. The CDR3 loop spans 18 amino acids. Germline values: CDR1 SGDLS, CDR2 YYNGEE. Trimming took 4 bases from V and 5 from J; bases not matched to a gene: 15. The CDR3 DNA is TGTGCCAGCAGCCTCCTTCATGGGACTAGCGCACCAGACAATGAGCAGTTCTTC. Encoded protein: CASSLLHGTSAPDNEQFF.

This chain uses TRBV19 with TRBJ2-2, with 7 bases matching TRBD2. J lost 5 bases, V lost 3 bases, and 6 bases had no gene match. The CDR3 runs 15 residues. Germline V gene sequence: CDR1 LNHDA, CDR2 SQIVND (reference sequence). CDR3 sequence (DNA): TGTGCCAGTAGTATCAGCGGGATTGGGACCGGGGAGCTGTTTTTT. It codes for CASSISGIGTGELFF.

V usage is TRBV5-4 and J usage is TRBJ1-1; D possibly corresponds to TRBD1 (5 bases). This CDR3 has 14 amino acids. The ends were cut back, 6 bases at V and 1 base at J, with 13 bases in the middle. The germline V gene has CDR1 SGHNT and CDR2 YYREEE (reference sequence). CDR3 region: CASTPGGRNTEAFF. CDR3 DNA sequence: TGTGCCAGCACCCCCGGGGGGAGGAACACTGAAGCTTTCTTT.

The genes are TRBV6-5 and TRBJ1-6; TRBD1 aligns across 7 bases. Losses at the gene ends were 6 bases for V and 9 bases for J; bases not matched to a gene: 5. Per germline, CDR1 MNHEY and CDR2 SVGAGI. CDR3 size: 13 residues. The CDR3 loop reads CASRTTGSSPLHF. The CDR3 DNA reads TGTGCCAGCAGAACGACAGGGAGTTCACCCCTCCACTTT.